Listed below are T cell receptor beta chains from one sample, sequenced in a study of blood T cell repertoires in COVID-19. Using immunoSEQ multiplex PCR, the repertoire was profiled, and TCRdb retains in-frame clones only, with some absent. The sample carries fewer than 200,000 clones, about 84% recorded once. The sample taken for sequencing was peripheral blood. These receptors all stem from a human donor in a cohort sampled during active COVID-19. Each CDR3 is given with its conserved first and last residue. Fields, in order: D gene, clone size, V gene, J gene, CDR3 DNA, CDR3 protein. D genes are given only for firm matches. Expanded clones are given a class, and other clones once, few, many or no size at all.

-,-,TRBV13,TRBJ2-3,TGTGCCAGCAGCTTATCTTATACTAGCACAGATACGCAGTATTTT,CASSLSYTSTDTQYF
TRBD2,-,TRBV7-9,TRBJ2-1,TGTGCCAGCAGCCCCGGGACTAGAGGCCGAAATGAGCAGTTCTTC,CASSPGTRGRNEQFF
-,-,TRBV29-1,TRBJ1-1,TGCAGCGTTGGGCCGGGGAACACTGAAGCTTTCTTT,CSVGPGNTEAFF
-,-,TRBV2,TRBJ1-1,TGTGCCAGCAGTGAAGCCCCAGGGACTGAAGCTTTCTTT,CASSEAPGTEAFF
TRBD2,-,TRBV4-1,TRBJ2-1,TGCGCCAGCAGCCAAGCCCTTGCGGGGGGCTACAATGAGCAGTTCTTC,CASSQALAGGYNEQFF
TRBD1,-,TRBV2,TRBJ2-1,TGTGCCAGCAGTCCCCAGAGGGACAGGGGGCGGAATGAGCAGTTCTTC,CASSPQRDRGRNEQFF
-,-,TRBV2,TRBJ2-5,TGTGCCAGCATAAGGATGTTGGTTTCGGGGGAGACCCAGTACTTC,CASIRMLVSGETQYF
TRBD1,-,TRBV28,TRBJ2-6,TGTGCCAGCAGAACGGACAGGGTCAATCCCTACGTCCTGACTTTC,CASRTDRVNPYVLTF
-,once,TRBV5-1,TRBJ2-7,TGCGCCAGCAGCTTGGTTGGAGCCTTCTACGAGCAGTACTTC,CASSLVGAFYEQYF
TRBD2,-,TRBV4-1,TRBJ2-1,TGCGCCAGCAGCCCGGGGGGGCTCTCCTACAATGAGCAGTTCTTC,CASSPGGLSYNEQFF
TRBD1,-,TRBV7-8,TRBJ1-2,TGTGCCAGCAGCCCGGGGACAGGGGGCTATGGCTACACCTTC,CASSPGTGGYGYTF
-,-,TRBV7-9,TRBJ2-7,TGTGCCAGCAGCCCCCTAGGACAGTACAGCGAGCAGTACTTC,CASSPLGQYSEQYF
-,-,TRBV27,TRBJ1-1,TGTGCCAGCAGTTTACACAGAGAGGGGGCTGAAGCTTTCTTT,CASSLHREGAEAFF
TRBD2,-,TRBV3-1/TRBV3-2,TRBJ2-5,TGTGCCAGCAGCCAAGTGGCGGGGGGGCTCGGAGAGACCCAGTACTTC,CASSQVAGGLGETQYF
-,-,TRBV7-9,TRBJ2-5,TGTGCCAGCGGGTCGGACTCACAAGAGACCCAGTACTTC,CASGSDSQETQYF
-,-,TRBV7-9,TRBJ1-1,TGTGCCAGCAGCCTTCAGGTGAACACTGAAGCTTTCTTT,CASSLQVNTEAFF
TRBD1,-,TRBV6-5,TRBJ1-2,TGTGCCTCACACCGGGACAGGGATTCTGGCTACACCTTC,CASHRDRDSGYTF
TRBD1,-,TRBV6-5,TRBJ2-7,TGTGCCAGCATCGGGACAGGGGGAGCGAACGAGCAGTACTTC,CASIGTGGANEQYF
TRBD1,-,TRBV3-1/TRBV3-2,TRBJ2-7,TGTGCCAGCAGCCAAGGACAGGGGCAGTACGAGCAGTACTTC,CASSQGQGQYEQYF
TRBD1,few,TRBV30,TRBJ1-2,TGTGCCTGGAGACCCACAGGGGGCGCGCACTATGGCTACACCTTC,CAWRPTGGAHYGYTF
-,-,TRBV7-9,TRBJ1-1,TGTGCCAGCAGCCGATCCGGAGGGTTGGGTAACACTGAAGCTTTCTTT,CASSRSGGLGNTEAFF
-,-,TRBV12-5,TRBJ1-6,TGTGCTAGTGGTTTGACAACGACAGGAAATTCACCCCTCCACTTT,CASGLTTTGNSPLHF
-,-,TRBV28,TRBJ1-4,TGTGCCAGCAGTTTTCCGGGGAGTGAAAAACTGTTTTTT,CASSFPGSEKLFF
TRBD1,-,TRBV10-1,TRBJ2-2,TGCGCCAGCAGTGAGTCGACAGGGGACGAGGCCGGGGAGCTGTTTTTT,CASSESTGDEAGELFF
-,-,TRBV4-1,TRBJ2-3,TGCGCCAGCAGCCAAGGGTACAGGGTGGATCCAGATACGCAGTATTTT,CASSQGYRVDPDTQYF
-,once,TRBV5-6,TRBJ1-5,TGTGCCAGCAGCTTGGGGCCGGAGGATAGCAATCAGCCCCAGCATTTT,CASSLGPEDSNQPQHF
-,-,TRBV3-1/TRBV3-2,TRBJ2-1,TGTGCCAGCAGCCCACCGAGCTCCTACAATGAGCAGTTCTTC,CASSPPSSYNEQFF
TRBD2,-,TRBV14,TRBJ2-1,TGTGCCAGCAGCCAAGATATGGCGGGGGGGAAGCAGTTCTTC,CASSQDMAGGKQFF
-,-,TRBV7-8,TRBJ1-6,TGTGCCAGCAGCTTAGTACAGTTCTATAATTCACCCCTCCACTTT,CASSLVQFYNSPLHF
-,once,TRBV5-1,TRBJ2-3,TGCGCCAGCAGCTTTGAGCTTAGCGGTCTCACAGATACGCAGTATTTT,CASSFELSGLTDTQYF
-,-,TRBV4-1,TRBJ2-7,TGCGCCAGCAGCCATAAAACAGGAGCCTACGAGCAGTACTTC,CASSHKTGAYEQYF
-,-,TRBV10-2,TRBJ1-5,TGCGCCAGCAGACAGGGAATCGGTCAGCCCCAGCATTTT,CASRQGIGQPQHF
-,-,TRBV5-1,TRBJ2-3,TGCGCCAGCGCCAACAATGCAGATACGCAGTATTTT,CASANNADTQYF
TRBD2,-,TRBV3-1/TRBV3-2,TRBJ2-1,TGTGCCAGCAGCCACACTAGCGGGGGGAACAATGAGCAGTTCTTC,CASSHTSGGNNEQFF
-,-,TRBV27,TRBJ2-7,TGTGCCAGCAGTTTGGGGGCAGACTCGTCCTACGAGCAGTACTTC,CASSLGADSSYEQYF